Listed below are T cell receptor beta chains from one sample, sequenced in a study of blood T cell repertoires in COVID-19. The protocol was immunoSEQ multiplex PCR, while the TCRdb copy is restricted to in-frame clones and leaves out a portion. The top ten hold roughly 8.4% of the sample, which has about 150,000 clones, just under 85% seen once. The sequenced material came from peripheral blood. Receptors were obtained from a woman over 75 with COVID-19, enrolled during active disease. Both conserved end residues are part of each CDR3. Fields, in order: V gene, J gene, CDR3 length, D gene, clone size, CDR3 protein, CDR3 DNA. D genes are given only for firm matches. The size entry is marked missing in some rows and otherwise reads once, few, many or a size class.

V: TRBV6-5; J: TRBJ1-4; length: 14; D: NA; size: NA; CDR3: CASRVDSVYEKLFF; DNA: TGTGCCAGCAGGGTGGACAGTGTATACGAAAAACTGTTTTTT
V: TRBV4-2; J: TRBJ2-7; length: 16; D: TRBD2; size: once; CDR3: CASSQDSGTSVYEQYF; DNA: TGTGCCAGCAGCCAAGATTCGGGGACTAGCGTCTACGAGCAGTACTTC
V: TRBV6-5; J: TRBJ1-5; length: 14; D: NA; size: NA; CDR3: CASKYRDNDQPQHF; DNA: TGTGCCAGCAAGTACCGGGACAACGATCAGCCCCAGCATTTT
V: TRBV5-1; J: TRBJ2-5; length: 14; D: TRBD2; size: NA; CDR3: CASSLVGGSETQYF; DNA: TGCGCCAGCAGCTTGGTGGGGGGGAGCGAGACCCAGTACTTC
V: TRBV5-4; J: TRBJ2-5; length: 14; D: TRBD1; size: NA; CDR3: CASSSRGQPETQYF; DNA: TGTGCCAGCAGCTCCAGGGGGCAACCAGAGACCCAGTACTTC
V: TRBV29-1; J: TRBJ2-7; length: 11; D: NA; size: NA; CDR3: CSARGTYEQYF; DNA: TGCAGCGCAAGAGGGACCTACGAGCAGTACTTC
V: TRBV11-2; J: TRBJ1-6; length: 14; D: TRBD1; size: NA; CDR3: CASSRTGGNSPLHF; DNA: TGTGCCAGCAGTCGGACAGGGGGTAATTCACCCCTCCACTTT
V: TRBV5-4; J: TRBJ1-1; length: 15; D: NA; size: NA; CDR3: CASSTDQQGNTEAFF; DNA: TGTGCCAGCAGCACCGACCAACAGGGTAACACTGAAGCTTTCTTT
V: TRBV5-1; J: TRBJ1-2; length: 14; D: TRBD1; size: NA; CDR3: CASSFEGAPGVYTF; DNA: TGCGCCAGCAGCTTCGAGGGGGCGCCGGGGGTCTACACCTTC
V: TRBV10-3; J: TRBJ2-1; length: 12; D: TRBD1; size: NA; CDR3: CATEDRGHEQFF; DNA: TGTGCCACCGAGGACAGGGGTCATGAGCAGTTCTTC
V: TRBV10-3; J: TRBJ2-7; length: 17; D: TRBD2; size: few; CDR3: CAIRGGGSGGPVYEQYF; DNA: TGTGCCATCAGGGGGGGCGGTAGCGGGGGGCCTGTCTACGAGCAGTACTTC
V: TRBV3-1/TRBV3-2; J: TRBJ1-2; length: 15; D: TRBD1; size: NA; CDR3: CASTPDRANNYGYTF; DNA: TGTGCCAGCACCCCTGACAGGGCCAACAACTATGGCTACACCTTC
V: TRBV4-1; J: TRBJ2-1; length: 16; D: TRBD2; size: NA; CDR3: CASSRTLAGDVNEQFF; DNA: TGCGCCAGCAGCCGTACACTAGCGGGGGATGTAAATGAGCAGTTCTTC
V: TRBV19; J: TRBJ2-1; length: 14; D: TRBD2; size: NA; CDR3: CASSMERGYNEQFF; DNA: TGTGCCAGTAGTATGGAGCGGGGCTACAATGAGCAGTTCTTC
V: TRBV5-1; J: TRBJ1-1; length: 16; D: TRBD1; size: NA; CDR3: CASSLAQGAGGTEAFF; DNA: TGCGCCAGCAGCTTGGCTCAGGGGGCTGGGGGTACTGAAGCTTTCTTT
V: TRBV28; J: TRBJ1-6; length: 15; D: TRBD1; size: NA; CDR3: CASSLGDRNNSPLHF; DNA: TGTGCCAGCAGCCTCGGGGACAGAAATAATTCACCCCTCCACTTT
V: TRBV3-1/TRBV3-2; J: TRBJ2-7; length: 15; D: TRBD2; size: NA; CDR3: CASSPSGAGGHEQYF; DNA: TGTGCCAGCAGCCCCTCTGGGGCGGGGGGCCACGAGCAGTACTTC
V: TRBV6-5; J: TRBJ2-1; length: 13; D: NA; size: NA; CDR3: CASSLLDSNEQFF; DNA: TGTGCCAGCAGTTTATTAGACTCCAATGAGCAGTTCTTC
V: TRBV2; J: TRBJ2-1; length: 13; D: NA; size: NA; CDR3: CASSEVQGLGQFF; DNA: TGTGCCAGCAGTGAGGTCCAGGGGTTAGGGCAGTTCTTC
V: TRBV2; J: TRBJ1-1; length: 15; D: NA; size: NA; CDR3: CASSPITGMVGKAFF; DNA: TGTGCCAGCAGTCCTATCACAGGGATGGTAGGGAAAGCTTTCTTT